Shown below are 15 T cell receptor beta chains from a single sample sequenced in a study of blood T cells in healthy people across ages. A J-beta primer mix and a sample-barcoded 5' primer were used in a second PCR of about 7 to 11 cycles. Each CDR3 protein is one row after TCRdb ran MiXCR on the 5' RACE reads. The table has 600,000 to 1,000,000 distinct CDR3 sequences, 55% to 70% seen once. Input material: blood. These receptors all stem from a young man in good health.

The J gene is TRBJ2-7, the V gene TRBV20-1; TRBD2 agrees at 12 bases. The germline V gene encodes CDR1 DFQATT and CDR2 SNEGSKA (reference sequence). This CDR3 is 15 amino acids long. V was pared by 3 bases and J by 5 bases, with 8 bases of the junction left unmatched. This CDR3 reads CSARTSGSAGNEQYF. CDR3 coding DNA: TGCAGTGCTAGGACTAGCGGGAGCGCAGGCAACGAGCAGTACTTC.

This clonotype was picked up a small number of times. V usage is TRBV29-1 and J usage is TRBJ2-7, with no clear D. The V end was cut by 4 bases, the J end by 0 bases, with 16 bases between. From germline, CDR1 is SQVTM and CDR2 ANQGSEA. The CDR3 is 15 amino acids. The CDR3 coding sequence is TGCAGCGTTGTAGGATCAGGCGTTAGCTCCTACGAGCAGTACTTC. Translated: CSVVGSGVSSYEQYF.

This clonotype appeared a few times. The J gene is TRBJ2-2, the V gene TRBV27, with D tentatively TRBD1 (5 bases). CDR1 is MNHEY, CDR2 SMNVEV, per germline (reference sequence). The CDR3 is 15 residues long. V was cut by 3 bases and J by 5 bases, with 13 bases left in between. The CDR3 sequence is CASSFIGRATGELFF. The DNA for the CDR3 is TGTGCCAGCAGTTTCATCGGCAGGGCGACCGGGGAGCTGTTTTTT.

The V and J genes are TRBV5-6 and TRBJ2-5, with D perhaps given as TRBD1 or TRBD2 (6 bases each). The V gene lost 1 base and the J gene lost 7 bases, with 11 bases spanning the gap. CDR3 length equals 13 residues. Germline V gene data show CDR1 as SGHDT and CDR2 as YYEEEE. The CDR3 DNA reads TGTGCCAGCAGCTTGTGGGGGGCAGGGACCCAGTACTTC. This gives the protein CASSLWGAGTQYF.

Here the CDR3 reads CASSPNRGETQYF. In DNA, the CDR3 is TGTGCCAGCAGCCCTAACAGGGGAGAGACCCAGTACTTC. J is TRBJ2-5 and V is TRBV7-8; 7 nucleotides align to TRBD1. The CDR3 spans 13 residues. Trimming at V came to 5 bases and at J to 4 bases, leaving 4 bases not matched to a gene. Germline assignment: CDR1 SGHVS and CDR2 FQNEAQ.

The sample holds a few counts of this clonotype. The genes are TRBV5-1 and TRBJ2-7; 9 bases are a match to TRBD1. Germline V gene lookup returns CDR1 SGHRS and CDR2 YFSETQ. This CDR3 has 15 residues. J lost 4 bases, V lost 4 bases, and 9 bases had no gene match. The CDR3 DNA follows: TGCGCCAGCAGCGGAGTCCCGGGACAGGGATACGAGCAGTACTTC. This encodes CASSGVPGQGYEQYF.

This clonotype was seen only once. The chain joins TRBV6-2 or TRBV6-3 to TRBJ2-1; 9 bases map to TRBD2. Per the germline V gene, CDR1 is MNHEY and CDR2 is SVGEGT. V was clipped by 6 bases and J by 13 bases; unmatched bases: 10. This CDR3 region has 13 residues. The chain's CDR3 is CASSDLSGSPQFF. The CDR3 DNA reads as TGTGCCAGCAGCGACCTTAGCGGGAGCCCCCAGTTCTTC.

The V and J genes are TRBV6-5 and TRBJ1-1; D remains ambiguous. V lost 5 bases to trimming and J lost 1 base, with 17 bases between them. This CDR3 region has 16 residues. The germline V gene encodes CDR1 MNHEY and CDR2 SVGAGI. In DNA form, the CDR3 reads TGTGCCAGCAGTCCCCCCCCCGGGCGGACGAACACTGAAGCTTTCTTT. Encoded protein: CASSPPPGRTNTEAFF.

This sequence joins TRBV14 and TRBJ1-5; D is unclear. V was pared by 5 bases and J by 10 bases, with 15 bases between. The CDR3 is made up of 13 amino acids. Germline values: CDR1 SGHDN, CDR2 FVKESK. This CDR3 reads CASSATGGSPQHF. The CDR3 nucleotides are TGTGCCAGCAGCGCAACGGGAGGTAGTCCCCAGCATTTT.

About this clonotype: This clone may be a read error of a much larger clone one base away. V usage is TRBV7-9 and J usage is TRBJ2-5; no clear D gene. CDR1 SEHNR and CDR2 FQNEAQ come from the germline V gene (reference sequence). The length of the CDR3 is 12 residues. The CDR3 is CAGSLVMETQYF. Here the CDR3 DNA reads TGTGCCGGCAGCTTAGTTATGGAGACCCAGTACTTC.

The rearrangement joins TRBV11-2 to TRBJ2-7, with TRBD2 matching 9 bases. The junction had 11 bases not matched to a gene; V was cut back by 5 bases and J by 6 bases. Germline assignment: CDR1 SGHAT and CDR2 FQNNGV. The CDR3 has 15 residues. This CDR3 reads CASSGHGTSSGEQYF. CDR3 nucleotide sequence: TGTGCCAGCAGCGGCCACGGGACTAGCTCTGGCGAGCAGTACTTC.

This clonotype was counted a few times. The chain employs TRBV11-2 and TRBJ1-6; tentative D call: TRBD1 (6 bases). The length of the CDR3 is 15 residues. Trimming stripped 3 bases from V and 6 bases from J, with 12 bases between. The V gene's germline CDR1 is SGHAT and CDR2 FQNNGV. The CDR3 DNA sequence: TGTGCCAGCAGCTTTGGGTTACAGGGTAATTCACCCCTCCACTTT. Residues: CASSFGLQGNSPLHF.

This chain uses TRBV12-3 or TRBV12-4 with TRBJ2-5, with D perhaps TRBD1 (6 bases). This CDR3 spans 14 amino acids. The V end lost 0 bases, the J end lost 3 bases, and 8 bases lay between the germline ends. Written as DNA, the CDR3 is TGTGCCAGCAGTTTAGCAAGACAGGAAGAGACCCAGTACTTC. It yields the protein CASSLARQEETQYF.

The chain combines TRBV21-1 with TRBJ2-7; TRBD1, as called in the table, went unchecked against the DNA. TRBV21-1 is deemed a pseudogene. This CDR3 contains 16 residues. CDR3 bases: TGTGCCAGCATTACGCCGGGGGGGCGGGACCCCTACGAGCAGTACTTC. Translation gives CASITPGGRDPYEQYF.

The J gene is TRBJ2-4, the V gene TRBV29-1; TRBD1 is a possible D gene (5 bases). The CDR3 covers 14 residues. V dropped 3 bases and J dropped 0 bases, with 9 bases sitting between them. CDR1 and CDR2 from the germline V gene are SQVTM and ANQGSEA. Written as DNA, the CDR3 is TGCAGCGTTGAGGGGCTTGGAGCCAAAAACATTCAGTACTTC. Its translation: CSVEGLGAKNIQYF.